This TCR beta chain was recorded in a study of T-cell reconstitution after alpha-beta-depleted transplantation in children (dated by TCRdb to about 2016). At the level of the whole study: Using TCR repertoire profiling, the study followed T-cell immune reconstitution in a quantitative way in children after TCRalphabeta/CD19-depleted allogeneic hematopoietic cell transplantation.

Comments on this clonotype: Its antigen has not been determined. The sample holds no much larger clone one base away, and base qualities are not on file.

The treatment or condition label for this specimen denotes: allogeneic hematopoietic cell transplantation with graft depleted of TCRalphabeta T cells and CD19 B cells. The transplant recipients were children given TCRalphabeta/CD19-depleted allogeneic hematopoietic cell grafts. Summary of the overall study and its limitations: Hyperexpanded clone frequencies declined over subsequent months; after one year, T-cell counts and TCRbeta diversity were mostly attributed to newly produced T cells. In some patients, high TCRbeta diversity at day 60 was attributed to recipient T cells and intrathymic progenitors that had survived conditioning. The apparently early alphabetaT-cell count recovery about two months after transplant was reportedly dependent on only several hundred rapidly expanded clones derived from non-depleted graft cells.

In the germline V gene (reference sequence), CDR1 corresponds to SEHNR and CDR2 to FQNEAQ. The CDR3 runs 16 residues from the cysteine to the phenylalanine. The read is trimmed to its CDR3 DNA, 48 bases read in frame from base 1. Clipping removes 5 bases from V and 6 bases from J, with 11 as the unmatched junction base count. Library preparation used PCR. Sequencing took place on an Illumina HiSeq 2500. To normalize quantification of the TCRbeta repertoire, the TCR libraries were built with molecular barcoding that relied on unique molecular identifiers. In-frame beta chains were kept once TCRdb had trimmed the public reads at Q25 with fastp and called clones with MiXCR. CDR3 protein duplicates are merged, each entry listing the most common genes and DNA. The sample contains around 670,000 distinct CDR3 sequences, around 12% of them found a single time. The ten largest account for around 0.76% of the sample.

The material sequenced was PBMCs, taken before TCRalphabeta/CD19-depleted stem cell transplant. The chain is encoded by TRBV7-9 joined to TRBJ2-7; the central 12 bases match TRBD2. This TCR came from a girl under 10 years old with congenital amegakaryocytic thrombocytopenia, due to receive a stem cell transplant. The nucleotide sequence reads TGTGCCAGCAGCCCCCCCGGACTAGCGGGATCCGGCGAGCAGTACTTC. It is translated as CASSPPGLAGSGEQYF.